These 21 T cell receptor beta chains came from one sample sequenced in a study of blood T cell repertoires in COVID-19. Sequenced by immunoSEQ multiplex PCR; TCRdb stores in-frame clones only, minus some. The sample shows 110,000 to 150,000 clones, approximately 86% of them seen only once. The sequencing input was peripheral blood. These TCRs come from a woman between 55 and 75 years old with acute or convalescent COVID-19.

The CDR3: CASGSGGRNGYTF. The CDR3 DNA reads as TGTGCTAGTGGTTCTGGGGGCAGAAATGGCTACACCTTC. The chain joins TRBV12-5 to TRBJ1-2; TRBD1 might be the D (6 bases). This CDR3 spans 13 amino acids. The germline CDR1 and CDR2 sequences are LGHNT and FRNRAP. Trimming removed 4 bases at V and 6 bases at J, with 12 bases between.

V is TRBV28 and J is TRBJ1-2, with D perhaps TRBD1 (5 bases). CDR3 length: 12 amino acids. CDR1 and CDR2 from the germline V gene are MDHEN and SYDVKM. Deletions cut 5 bases from V and 3 bases from J, with 7 bases between. The CDR3 loop is CASSPGYYGYTF. As DNA, the CDR3 is TGTGCCAGCAGTCCAGGGTACTATGGCTACACCTTC.

V is TRBV6-2 or TRBV6-3 and J is TRBJ1-2, with TRBD1 matching 10 bases. The germline CDR1 and CDR2 sequences are MNHEY and SVGEGT. Trimming took 5 bases from V and 5 from J; bases not matched to a gene: 14. The CDR3 is 17 residues long. CDR3 sequence: CASSPRDRGTRFYGYTF. Written as DNA, the CDR3 is TGTGCCAGCAGTCCCCGGGACAGGGGCACCCGGTTTTATGGCTACACCTTC.

The chain combines TRBV4-3 with TRBJ2-3, with D perhaps TRBD2 (6 bases). The CDR3 runs 14 residues. V was pared by 4 bases and J by 3 bases, with 11 bases between. Germline CDR1 and CDR2: LGHNA and YSLEER. CDR3: CASSLGAGTDTQYF. The CDR3 DNA reads as TGCGCCAGCAGCCTTGGGGCGGGGACAGATACGCAGTATTTT.

The rearrangement joins TRBV7-9 to TRBJ2-5; 11 bases line up with TRBD1. The CDR3 has 15 amino acids. Per germline, CDR1 SEHNR and CDR2 FQNEAQ (reference sequence). Trimming took 5 bases from V and 4 from J; bases not matched to a gene: 6. The DNA of the CDR3 is TGTGCCAGCAGCCCTACCGGGACAGGGGGAGAGACCCAGTACTTC. Its protein product is CASSPTGTGGETQYF.

The V and J genes are TRBV30 and TRBJ2-7, with TRBD1 matching 7 bases. The J segment lost 1 base and the V segment lost 2 bases, leaving 5 bases of the junction unmatched. There are 14 residues in the CDR3. In germline, CDR1 is GTSNPN, CDR2 SVGIG (reference sequence). CDR3 DNA: TGTGCCTGGAGTCGGACAGGAACTTCCTACGAGCAGTACTTC. The encoded protein is CAWSRTGTSYEQYF. The whole variable domain, remainder taken from reference TRBV30 and TRBJ2-7, is SQTIHQWPATLVQPVGSPLSLECTVEGTSNPNLYWYRQAAGRGLQLLFYSVGIGQISSEVPQNLSASRPQDRQFILSSKKLLLSDSGFYLCAWSRTGTSYEQYFGPGTRLTVT.

This clone was detected only a few times. A junction end diverges from the germline sequence, so it may reflect a read error. The chain recombines TRBV7-7 with TRBJ2-2; D is unclear. CDR1 is SSHAT, CDR2 FNYEAQ, per germline (reference sequence). The CDR3 covers 17 residues. CDR3 sequence (DNA): TGTGCTAGCAGCTTAGATAGTTTTTCGAGTAACACCGGGGAGCTGTTTTTT. Protein: CASSLDSFSSNTGELFF.

This clone showed up just a few times. This chain connects TRBV7-3 to TRBJ1-1; a possible D gene is TRBD1 (6 bases). Per germline, CDR1 SGHTA and CDR2 FQGTGA. The CDR3 runs to 13 residues. V was shortened by 6 bases and J by 7 bases, with 15 bases between the two germline ends. The CDR3 loop is CASSFGQPNEAFF. Written as DNA, the CDR3 is TGTGCCAGCAGTTTCGGACAGCCCAATGAAGCTTTCTTT.

V gene TRBV7-2 combines with J gene TRBJ2-7; 8 bases map to TRBD2. The ends lost 1 base at V and 2 bases at J; junction bases unmatched: 4. The CDR3 consists of 15 residues. CDR1 and CDR2 from the germline V gene are SGHTA and FQGNSA. This CDR3 reads CASSLVSGGAYEQYF. In DNA, the CDR3 is TGTGCCAGCAGCTTAGTATCCGGGGGGGCCTACGAGCAGTACTTC.

The chain has TRBV5-4 and TRBJ2-7, with a tentative D call TRBD1 (5 bases). Trimming shortened V by 0 bases and J by 4 bases, and 11 bases separated the two germline ends. Germline V gene sequence: CDR1 SGHNT, CDR2 YYREEE (reference sequence). There are 14 residues in the CDR3. The CDR3 protein is CASSLEGPGYEQYF. CDR3 sequence (DNA): TGTGCCAGCAGCTTGGAGGGGCCAGGATACGAGCAGTACTTC.

The chain has TRBV6-5 and TRBJ1-1; D perhaps matches TRBD1 (5 bases). V was shortened by 6 bases and J by 0 bases, with 14 bases between the two germline ends. Germline assignment: CDR1 MNHEY and CDR2 SVGAGI. This CDR3 has 15 amino acids. CDR3 region: CASSDIQVMNTEAFF. Written as DNA, the CDR3 is TGTGCCAGCAGCGACATACAGGTCATGAACACTGAAGCTTTCTTT.

This chain joins TRBV6-5 and TRBJ1-5; perhaps TRBD1 as D (6 bases). The CDR3 contains 15 residues. V lost 5 bases, J lost 2 bases, and 13 bases lay in between. From germline, CDR1 is MNHEY and CDR2 SVGAGI. The CDR3 loop is CASSRGAIGNQPQHF. The CDR3 DNA reads as TGTGCCAGCAGTCGGGGGGCTATAGGCAATCAGCCCCAGCATTTT.

The rearrangement joins TRBV6-5 to TRBJ2-7; the match to TRBD1 covers 11 bases. The CDR3 is 16 amino acids. CDR1 and CDR2 from the germline V gene are MNHEY and SVGAGI. V was pared by 4 bases and J by 0 bases, with 5 bases of the junction left unmatched. The CDR3 spells CASSSTGTGGSYEQYF. The CDR3 region has the DNA TGTGCCAGCAGTTCCACCGGGACAGGGGGCTCCTACGAGCAGTACTTC.

V and J are TRBV6-1 and TRBJ2-7, with 7 bases matching TRBD2. V lost 2 bases, J lost 4 bases, and 11 bases stayed unmatched. The germline CDR1 and CDR2 sequences are MNHNS and SASEGT. The CDR3 is 16 amino acids. This CDR3 reads CASSESVGGGSYEQYF. CDR3 DNA: TGTGCCAGCAGTGAATCCGTTGGCGGGGGAAGTTACGAGCAGTACTTC.

The rearrangement joins TRBV7-9 to TRBJ1-2, with a tentative D call TRBD1 (5 bases). The V end was cut by 8 bases, the J end by 7 bases, with 17 bases between. Germline V gene sequence: CDR1 SEHNR, CDR2 FQNEAQ (reference sequence). This CDR3 has 13 residues. The CDR3 DNA is TGTGCCAGCGTGCAGGGATTAGGGCGTGGCTACACCTTC. This translates into CASVQGLGRGYTF.

The CDR3 region is CASSQGRSYPTPGVLTGGEQYF. The CDR3 coding sequence is TGCGCCAGCAGTCAAGGTCGATCCTATCCGACACCCGGTGTCCTGACAGGGGGCGAGCAGTACTTC. V is TRBV23-1 and J is TRBJ2-7; 9 nucleotides match TRBD1. TRBV23-1 is an open reading frame, and its role is uncertain. V dropped 2 bases and J dropped 6; count of bases not matched to a gene: 29. The CDR3 totals 22 residues.

The chain is built from TRBV30 and TRBJ2-5; 7 positions agree with TRBD2. CDR3 size: 13 residues. V shed 7 bases and J 5 bases; nucleotides not matched to a gene: 10. CDR1 and CDR2 from the germline V gene are GTSNPN and SVGIG (reference sequence). The DNA for the CDR3 is TGTGCCTCCTCCCGATCCGGGGGGGAGACCCAGTACTTC. Its translation: CASSRSGGETQYF.

The CDR3 protein is CASRPAGNSYNSPLHF. CDR3 in DNA: TGTGCCAGCAGGCCGGCAGGGAACTCCTATAATTCACCCCTCCACTTT. The chain has TRBV28 and TRBJ1-6; a weak D match, TRBD1 (5 bases). V was trimmed by 6 bases and J by 0 bases, leaving 12 bases between them. The CDR3 has 16 amino acids. Germline V gives CDR1 MDHEN, CDR2 SYDVKM.

This chain links TRBV6-5 with TRBJ1-3, with a tentative D call TRBD1 (5 bases). Germline V lookup: CDR1 MNHEY, CDR2 SVGAGI. The CDR3 is made up of 15 amino acids. V lost 8 bases, J lost 9 bases, and 23 bases lay in between. This chain's CDR3 is CASSTGLIHSGTIYF. For the CDR3, the DNA is TGTGCCAGCTCTACGGGACTAATTCATTCGGGCACCATATATTTT.

V and J are TRBV18 and TRBJ1-5, with TRBD1 matching over 7 bases. Germline values: CDR1 KGHSH, CDR2 LQKENI. The CDR3 spans 13 residues. Trimming took 6 bases from V and 5 from J; bases not matched to a gene: 4. CDR3 nucleotide sequence: TGTGCCAGCTCGCAGGGGGTAGATCAGCCCCAGCATTTT. This encodes CASSQGVDQPQHF.

The V gene is TRBV9, the J gene TRBJ2-1, with 10 nucleotides matching TRBD2. After removal of 3 bases from V and 7 bases from J, the junction contained 4 bases not matched to a gene. Germline CDR1 is SGDLS and CDR2 is YYNGEE. The CDR3 is made up of 14 amino acids. The DNA for the CDR3 is TGTGCCAGCAGCGAAGCGGGGGGGCGGAATGAGCAGTTCTTC. Translation gives CASSEAGGRNEQFF.